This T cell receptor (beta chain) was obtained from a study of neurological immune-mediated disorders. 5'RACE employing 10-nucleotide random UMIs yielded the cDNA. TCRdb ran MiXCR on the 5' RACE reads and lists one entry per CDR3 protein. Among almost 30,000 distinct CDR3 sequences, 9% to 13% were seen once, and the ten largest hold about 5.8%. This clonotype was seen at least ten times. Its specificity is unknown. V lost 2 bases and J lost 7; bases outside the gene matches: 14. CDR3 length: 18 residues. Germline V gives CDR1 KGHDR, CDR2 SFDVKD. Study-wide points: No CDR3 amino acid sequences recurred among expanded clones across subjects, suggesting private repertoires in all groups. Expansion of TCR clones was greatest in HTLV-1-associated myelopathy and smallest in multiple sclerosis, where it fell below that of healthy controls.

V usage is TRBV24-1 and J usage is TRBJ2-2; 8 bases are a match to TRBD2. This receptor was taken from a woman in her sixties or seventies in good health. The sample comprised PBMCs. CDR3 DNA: TGTGCCACCAGTGATTCGACTCGAGCGGGAGTATTTGGCGGGGAGCTGTTTTTT. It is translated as CATSDSTRAGVFGGELFF.